The entry below gives a single T cell receptor beta chain sequence along with its context. Clones were read by immunoSEQ multiplex PCR, and TCRdb kept only the in-frame ones, dropping some. This sample has 150,000 to 200,000 clones, with approximately 93% found just once. The CDR3 is 14 amino acids. Between the trimmed V and J ends, which lost 4 bases and 4 bases, there was a span of 9 bases. Germline values: CDR1 SGHNT, CDR2 YYREEE (reference sequence). Enrolled during active infection, Seattle patients were then followed longitudinally. This sample was taken from a study of blood T cell repertoires in COVID-19. The overall study: Sites across the United States, Italy and Spain contributed samples from acute and convalescent COVID-19. T cells, B-cell-depleted T cells, or PBMCs provided the cDNA or gDNA that served as material.

V and J are TRBV5-4 and TRBJ2-6, with D uncertain. Sample: peripheral blood. The clonotype was recovered from a woman aged 55-70 years with COVID-19, enrolled during active disease. CDR3 DNA sequence: TGTGCCAGCAGCCCCCAACAGGGGGCCAACGTCCTGACTTTC. Its protein is CASSPQQGANVLTF.